This T cell receptor beta chain was observed in a study of graft-versus-host responses after intestinal transplantation. The wider study: All recipients were given anti-thymocyte globulin induction, and tacrolimus and steroids were then administered for around three years.

Germline V lookup: CDR1 KGHSH, CDR2 LQKENI. CDR3 length equals 14 residues. V was shortened by 3 bases and J by 4 bases, with 12 bases between the two germline ends. In regard to this clone: The target antigen is unknown.

Sequenced by immunoSEQ multiplex PCR; TCRdb stores in-frame clones only, minus some. The sample lists approximately 86,000 clones; 90% to 95% were seen once. Study-wide results and caveats: Allografts from individuals with graft-donor T cell macrochimerism displayed high graft-versus-host to host-versus-graft clonal ratios.

This sequence joins TRBV18 and TRBJ1-1; D is possibly TRBD1 (6 bases). Sequencing was performed on unstimulated CD4+ T cells sorted from spleen or lymph node cells, taken before intestinal transplant. This sequence was found in a human donor who received an intestinal transplant. For the CDR3, the DNA is TGTGCCAGCTCACCGGGGGGGGCGGGCACTGAAGCTTTCTTT. Translated: CASSPGGAGTEAFF.